A single sample is the source of the 3 T cell receptor beta chains below, sequenced in a study of T-cell reconstitution after alpha-beta-depleted transplantation in children. Molecular barcoding with unique molecular identifiers was used for the TCRbeta library. Each CDR3 protein gets one entry after TCRdb re-called the PCR reads with MiXCR. Here the sample spans 490,000 or so distinct CDR3 sequences, approximately 10% being singletons. The sequencing here drew on PBMCs, taken before TCRalphabeta/CD19-depleted stem cell transplant. These receptors all stem from a child aged 2 to 9 with inherited bone marrow failure, due to receive a stem cell transplant.

This clonotype was recorded at least ten times. The V call is TRBV29-1, the J call TRBJ2-7, with a possible D match to TRBD1 (6 bases). Trimming left V 4 bases short and J 6 bases short, with 10 bases between. CDR1 is SQVTM, CDR2 ANQGSEA, per germline. The CDR3 runs 11 residues. As DNA, the CDR3 is TGCAGCGTTGTGTCGACAGGCGAGCAGTACTTC. Residues: CSVVSTGEQYF.

This clonotype was recorded at least ten times. This chain joins TRBV4-2 and TRBJ2-3, with TRBD2 matching over 7 bases. CDR1 is LGHNA and CDR2 is YNFKEQ in the germline V gene. With V trimmed by 1 base and J by 0 bases, 4 bases remained unmatched. This CDR3 has 16 residues. CDR3 in DNA: TGTGCCAGCAGCCAAGCTCTAGCGGCTAGCACAGATACGCAGTATTTT. Its protein product is CASSQALAASTDTQYF.

This chain links TRBV11-2 with TRBJ2-1; 12 bases agree with TRBD2. The J segment lost 5 bases and the V segment lost 11 bases, leaving 13 bases of the junction unmatched. CDR3 length equals 16 residues. CDR1 is SGHAT, CDR2 FQNNGV, per germline. The CDR3 DNA reads TGTGCCGGGCCCCACCTGGGACTAGCGGGTGACAATGAGCAGTTCTTC. Protein sequence: CAGPHLGLAGDNEQFF.